This T cell receptor (beta chain) was sequenced in a study of radiation and T cells in renal cell carcinoma. The overall study: Nephrectomy followed 15 Gy stereotactic body radiation by 4 weeks.

CDR1 KGHSH and CDR2 LQKENI come from the germline V gene. This CDR3 is built from 14 residues. V dropped 5 bases and J dropped 1; count of bases not matched to a gene: 3. Overall study findings and caveats: From baseline, blood top tumor clonotypes peaked at 2 weeks post-radiation. No pretreatment tumor biopsies were available for baseline clonotypes.

Noted time point: blood 2 weeks post-SBRT. Treatment here: 15 Gy SBRT to primary tumor, nephrectomy 4 weeks later. Blood was sampled at baseline, 2 weeks and 4 weeks after SBRT. This clone was detected only once. The target antigen is unknown. The assay was immunoSEQ multiplex PCR, and TCRdb's table has in-frame clones only and misses some. Among about 26,000 clones listed, 81% were seen once. The rearrangement joins TRBV18 to TRBJ2-3, with 7 nucleotides matching TRBD2. This TCR came from a man in his sixties with renal cell carcinoma. Material: blood, obtained from a patient whose treatment included radiotherapy and nephrectomy. This CDR3 is CASSFAGGTDTQYF. CDR3 nucleotide sequence: TGTGCCAGCTCATTTGCGGGAGGCACAGATACGCAGTATTTT.